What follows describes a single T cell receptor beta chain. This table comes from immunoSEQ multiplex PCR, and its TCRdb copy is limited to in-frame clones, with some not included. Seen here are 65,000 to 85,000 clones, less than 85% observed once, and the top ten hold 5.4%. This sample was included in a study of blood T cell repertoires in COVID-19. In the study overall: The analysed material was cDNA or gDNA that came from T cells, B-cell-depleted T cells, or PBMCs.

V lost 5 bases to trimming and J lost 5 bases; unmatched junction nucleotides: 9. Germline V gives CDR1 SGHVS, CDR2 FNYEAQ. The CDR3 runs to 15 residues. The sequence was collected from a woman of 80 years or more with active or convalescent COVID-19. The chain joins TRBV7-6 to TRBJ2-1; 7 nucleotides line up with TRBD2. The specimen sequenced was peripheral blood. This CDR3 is CASSRTSVADNEQFF. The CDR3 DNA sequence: TGTGCCAGCAGCCGCACTAGCGTTGCTGACAATGAGCAGTTCTTC. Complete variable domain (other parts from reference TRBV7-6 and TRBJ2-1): GAGVSQSPRYKVTKRGQDVALRCDPISGHVSLYWYRQALGQGPEFLTYFNYEAQQDKSGLPNDRFSAERPEGSISTLTIQRTEQRDSAMYRCASSRTSVADNEQFFGPGTRLTVL.